These T cell receptor beta chains were read from a single sample in a study of blood T cell repertoires in COVID-19. Measured with immunoSEQ multiplex PCR; TCRdb has only the in-frame clones, and not every one. The sample lists 130,000 to 150,000 clones, almost 90% occurring once. The sample taken for sequencing was peripheral blood. All receptors derive from a human donor in a cohort sampled during active COVID-19. Both conserved end residues are part of each CDR3. A D gene is named only where the DNA matches it firmly. Not all rows give a size; the values are once, few, many and, for expanded clones, a class.

v_call	clone_size	d_call	j_call	cdr3_aa	cdr3_nt
TRBV5-6	NA	TRBD1	TRBJ1-5	CASSFGTGAINQPQHF	TGTGCCAGCAGCTTTGGGACAGGGGCCATCAATCAGCCCCAGCATTTT
TRBV19	few	NA	TRBJ1-5	CASSIDLGVSYNQPQHF	TGTGCCAGTAGTATAGATTTAGGAGTTTCCTACAATCAGCCCCAGCATTTT
TRBV4-1	NA	NA	TRBJ2-7	CASSQEVPGIYEQYF	TGCGCCAGCAGCCAAGAGGTCCCTGGCATCTACGAGCAGTACTTC
TRBV23-1	NA	NA	TRBJ1-4	CASRPVRTKLFF	TGCGCCAGCAGACCAGTCCGCACAAAACTGTTTTTT
TRBV18	NA	TRBD2	TRBJ2-5	CASSPSPASGGYQETQYF	TGTGCCAGCTCACCATCCCCCGCTAGCGGGGGGTACCAAGAGACCCAGTACTTC
TRBV11-2	NA	NA	TRBJ1-1	CASSFTGFEMNTEAFF	TGTGCCAGCAGCTTTACAGGGTTCGAGATGAACACTGAAGCTTTCTTT
TRBV14	once	TRBD2	TRBJ2-1	CASSQGGGLGFDEQFF	TGTGCCAGCAGCCAAGGAGGGGGACTAGGATTTGATGAGCAGTTCTTC
TRBV30	NA	TRBD1	TRBJ2-7	CAWSLGQGVYEQYF	TGTGCCTGGAGTTTAGGTCAGGGGGTGTACGAGCAGTACTTC
TRBV24-1	NA	TRBD1	TRBJ2-5	CATSPGQLETQYF	TGTGCCACCAGTCCGGGACAGCTAGAGACCCAGTACTTC
TRBV7-2	NA	NA	TRBJ2-3	CASRGSGDTQYF	TGTGCCAGCCGGGGATCTGGGGATACGCAGTATTTT
TRBV30	NA	NA	TRBJ2-3	CAWSVRWDTQYF	TGTGCCTGGAGCGTTCGGTGGGATACGCAGTATTTT
TRBV19	NA	TRBD1	TRBJ1-4	CASSILATGVEKLFF	TGTGCCAGTAGTATCCTCGCGACAGGGGTTGAAAAACTGTTTTTT
TRBV9	NA	TRBD2	TRBJ2-7	CASSRTGGTSFDEQYF	TGTGCCAGCAGCCGGACAGGTGGGACTAGCTTCGACGAGCAGTACTTC
TRBV5-6	NA	TRBD1	TRBJ1-3	CASSFGPYTGTATGNTIYF	TGTGCCAGCAGCTTTGGGCCTTATACCGGGACAGCAACAGGAAACACCATATATTTT
TRBV9	NA	NA	TRBJ1-1	CASSVGTGTHTEAFF	TGTGCCAGCAGCGTAGGTACAGGGACACACACTGAAGCTTTCTTT
TRBV19	few	TRBD1	TRBJ1-5	CASSKIRGPQPQHF	TGTGCCAGTAGTAAAATCAGGGGGCCTCAGCCCCAGCATTTT
TRBV23-1	NA	NA	TRBJ2-5	CASRLAGEETQYF	TGCGCCAGCAGATTAGCAGGGGAAGAGACCCAGTACTTC
TRBV14	NA	TRBD2	TRBJ2-7	CASSQVAPGGPHEQYF	TGTGCCAGCAGCCAAGTCGCTCCGGGAGGGCCACACGAGCAGTACTTC
TRBV11-2	NA	TRBD1	TRBJ2-1	CASSLVRTGSLNEQFF	TGTGCCAGCAGCTTAGTTCGGACAGGGTCGTTAAATGAGCAGTTCTTC
TRBV2	NA	TRBD2	TRBJ2-1	CASSNPGLAGRENEQFF	TGTGCCAGCAGTAACCCGGGACTAGCGGGAAGGGAGAATGAGCAGTTCTTC
TRBV7-8	once	TRBD1	TRBJ2-7	CASSSPQGPTYEQYF	TGTGCCAGCAGCTCACCACAGGGGCCCACCTACGAGCAGTACTTC
TRBV4-3	NA	NA	TRBJ1-5	CASSQVRGSNQPQHF	TGCGCCAGCAGCCAAGTCAGGGGAAGCAATCAGCCCCAGCATTTT
TRBV27	NA	TRBD1	TRBJ2-7	CASRHKITGGYEQYF	TGTGCCAGCAGACACAAAATTACAGGGGGCTACGAGCAGTACTTC
TRBV11-2	NA	NA	TRBJ1-3	CASSGLFGNTIYF	TGTGCCAGCAGCGGGCTCTTTGGAAACACCATATATTTT
TRBV6-2/TRBV6-3	NA	TRBD2	TRBJ2-7	CASSYSSTREASQLSYEQYF	TGTGCCAGCAGTTACTCGAGTACGCGGGAGGCCTCTCAGCTCTCCTACGAGCAGTACTTC